Shown below are 12 T cell receptor beta chains from a single sample sequenced in a study of neurological immune-mediated disorders. TCRdb ran MiXCR on the 5' RACE reads and lists one entry per CDR3 protein. Altogether more than 40,000 distinct CDR3 sequences are present, less than 4% being singletons, with the ten largest covering more than 12%. The sample was PBMCs. The origin of the receptors is a woman aged 45-60 years with multiple sclerosis.

This clonotype occurred many times. The rearrangement links TRBV7-6 to TRBJ2-3; D may be TRBD1 (5 bases). With 2 bases removed from V and 4 bases from J, the gap between germline ends came to 7 bases. The CDR3 spans 13 residues. The germline V gene has CDR1 SGHVS and CDR2 FNYEAQ. DNA of the CDR3: TGTGCCAGCAGCTTATCACAGGCAGATACGCAGTATTTT. Amino acids: CASSLSQADTQYF.

This clonotype was detected many times. The V gene is TRBV20-1, the J gene TRBJ2-7; TRBD1 matches at 11 bases. The germline V gene has CDR1 DFQATT and CDR2 SNEGSKA (reference sequence). The CDR3 runs to 16 residues. Trimming at V came to 2 bases and at J to 3 bases, leaving 9 bases not matched to a gene. The CDR3 is CSARLKPGQGDYEQYF. The CDR3 DNA reads TGCAGTGCTAGACTCAAGCCGGGACAGGGGGACTACGAGCAGTACTTC.

This clonotype was seen at least ten times. The rearrangement uses TRBV11-2 and TRBJ1-4; D may be TRBD1 (5 bases). There are 15 residues in the CDR3. Germline V lookup: CDR1 SGHAT, CDR2 FQNNGV. Trimming cost V 5 bases and J 0 bases, with 10 bases left between them. CDR3 region: CASSPQGATNEKLFF. CDR3 nucleotide sequence: TGTGCCAGCAGCCCGCAGGGAGCAACTAATGAAAAACTGTTTTTT.

This clonotype was detected many times. The chain couples TRBV5-1 to TRBJ2-1, with TRBD2 as a possible D gene (5 bases). V was pared by 4 bases and J by 5 bases, with 16 bases between. Germline CDR1 reads SGHRS; CDR2 reads YFSETQ. The length of the CDR3 is 15 residues. The CDR3 spells CASSPGSFINNEQFF. The CDR3 DNA sequence: TGCGCCAGCAGCCCGGGGTCGTTTATAAACAATGAGCAGTTCTTC.

In its sample, this clonotype was seen many times. The chain recombines TRBV13 with TRBJ2-5, with a weak D call TRBD2 (6 bases). From germline, CDR1 is PRHDT and CDR2 FYEKMQ (reference sequence). Between the trimmed V and J ends, which lost 3 bases and 7 bases, there was a span of 12 bases. The CDR3 runs 13 residues. CDR3 sequence reads: CASSFDMGGTQYF. The CDR3 DNA reads as TGTGCCAGCAGCTTCGACATGGGGGGGACCCAGTACTTC.

This clonotype was detected many times. V usage is TRBV6-6 and J usage is TRBJ1-2; weak D call: TRBD1 (5 bases). Trimming stripped 4 bases from V and 6 bases from J, with 15 bases between. The CDR3 sequence is 14 residues long. Looked up from germline, CDR1 is MNHNY and CDR2 is SVGAGI (reference sequence). The CDR3 region is CASSSGWRGDGYTF. The CDR3 DNA sequence: TGTGCCAGCAGTTCCGGGTGGAGGGGCGATGGCTACACCTTC.

This clonotype was picked up many times. V usage is TRBV10-3 and J usage is TRBJ1-2, with 7 positions matching TRBD1. V lost 4 bases, J lost 4 bases, and 0 bases stayed unmatched. CDR1 and CDR2 from the germline V gene are ENHRY and SYGVKD. This CDR3 comprises 12 residues. In DNA, the CDR3 is TGTGCCATCAGTGGGACAGGCTATGGCTACACCTTC. This sequence encodes CAISGTGYGYTF.

This clonotype has at least ten counts. The chain uses TRBV5-1 and TRBJ2-7; 7 bases line up with TRBD2. V trimming: 5 bases; J trimming: 2 bases; junction bases outside the gene matches: 7. This CDR3 spans 14 amino acids. Germline lookup yields CDR1 SGHRS and CDR2 YFSETQ. The DNA for the CDR3 is TGCGCCAGCAGTCCGGGACTAAATCCCTACGAGCAGTACTTC. Translated, it gives CASSPGLNPYEQYF.

Comment on this clonotype: A single base separates this from a much larger clone, so it may be a read error. The chain carries TRBV12-3 or TRBV12-4 and TRBJ1-6; 9 bases are shared with TRBD1. The ends lost 4 bases at V and 7 bases at J; junction bases unmatched: 8. This CDR3 contains 16 residues. The CDR3, as DNA: TGTGCCAGCAGTTCCCACAGGGGGCAAGGCAATTCACCCCTCCACTTT. Translation: CASSSHRGQGNSPLHF.

This clonotype was found many times. The chain links TRBV20-1 to TRBJ2-7, with 9 nucleotides matching TRBD2. The V and J ends lost 6 bases and 2 bases, in that order; junction bases with no gene match: 8. CDR3 size: 14 residues. Germline V gene sequence: CDR1 DFQATT, CDR2 SNEGSKA (reference sequence). In DNA, the CDR3 is TGCAGTGCCCGAGCAGCTAGCGGGGCCTACGAGCAGTACTTC. Residues: CSARAASGAYEQYF.

This clonotype was counted many times. The rearrangement links TRBV15 to TRBJ2-3, with D maybe TRBD2 (6 bases). CDR1 is LNHNV, CDR2 YYDKDF, per germline (reference sequence). V was shortened by 0 bases and J by 5 bases, with 12 bases between the two germline ends. This CDR3 is built from 15 residues. The CDR3 loop reads CATSREKRALDTQYF. CDR3 DNA: TGTGCCACCAGCAGAGAAAAGCGGGCACTAGATACGCAGTATTTT.

This clonotype was counted at least ten times. V usage is TRBV4-1 and J usage is TRBJ1-4, with D hard to call. This CDR3 region has 16 residues. V gave up 1 base and J gave up 4 bases, with 13 bases separating them. Germline V CDR1 and CDR2: MGHRA, YSYEKL. As DNA, the CDR3 is TGCGCCAGCAGCCAAGGGTCAGGCGGGCTTAATGAAAAACTGTTTTTT. This encodes CASSQGSGGLNEKLFF.